The source of this T cell receptor beta chain is a study of shared clonotypes between healthy human individuals. Study background: The study used three CD4 naive, three CD4 memory, two CD8 naive and one CD8 memory plate per donor. Regarding the study as a whole: Shared across a few donors were around 5% of the naive CD4 clonotypes. Large sequencing depth failed to make sorted-subset sequencing complete, rarefaction showed.

Worth noting for this clone: The antigen is not known.

TCRdb's copy holds only in-frame clones and misses some; the assay was immunoSEQ multiplex PCR. This sample carries about 2.3 million clones, 80% to 95% of them seen once, and the ten largest clones take about 0.39%. Sequencing input: naive CD4+ T cells from PBMCs. Subset denoted: CD45RA+ positively selected. The source is a man aged 18 to 35 in good health. Some clones in this sample may be carry-over from other donors' samples.

The CDR3 loop reads CASSLGLAGGKDEQFF. CDR3 nucleotide sequence: TGTGCCAGCAGCTTGGGACTAGCGGGAGGTAAGGATGAGCAGTTCTTC. This chain connects TRBV7-3 to TRBJ2-1; 15 bases align to TRBD2. This CDR3 spans 16 amino acids. Per germline, CDR1 SGHTA and CDR2 FQGTGA. Trimming cost V 3 bases and J 8 bases; bases outside gene matches: 5.